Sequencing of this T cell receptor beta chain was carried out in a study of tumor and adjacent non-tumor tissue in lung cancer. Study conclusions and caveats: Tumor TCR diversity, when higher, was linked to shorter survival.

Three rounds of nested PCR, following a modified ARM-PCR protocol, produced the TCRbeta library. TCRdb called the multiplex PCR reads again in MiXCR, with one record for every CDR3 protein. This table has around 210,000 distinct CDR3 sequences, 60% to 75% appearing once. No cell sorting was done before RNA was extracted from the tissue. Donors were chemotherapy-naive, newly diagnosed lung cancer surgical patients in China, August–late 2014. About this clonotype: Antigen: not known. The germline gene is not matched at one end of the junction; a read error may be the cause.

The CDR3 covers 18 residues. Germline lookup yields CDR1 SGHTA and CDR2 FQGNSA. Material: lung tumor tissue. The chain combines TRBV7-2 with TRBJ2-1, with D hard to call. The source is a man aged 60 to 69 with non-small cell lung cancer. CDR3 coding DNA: TGTGCCATCAGCTTAGGGCCGCAGATTGGGCTGGGGTACAATGAGCAGTTCTTC. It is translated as CAISLGPQIGLGYNEQFF.